Listed below are T cell receptor beta chains from one sample, sequenced in a study of beta chain features in type 1 diabetes. Assay used: immunoSEQ multiplex PCR; TCRdb lists only in-frame clones, some missing. This table holds hundreds of thousands of clones, roughly an eighth found once. The sample consisted of naive CD4+ T cells from blood. Receptor source: a young man with type 1 diabetes. Each CDR3 is given with its conserved first and last residue. The order of the fields is J gene, D gene, V gene, CDR3 protein. The D gene is left open where the match is weak.

>TRBJ2-5|TRBD1|TRBV27
CASSPRPQGETQYF
>TRBJ1-1|.|TRBV30
CAWSMGDTEAFF
>TRBJ1-2|.|TRBV6-1
CASSAERWGGYTF
>TRBJ2-1|.|TRBV14
CASSRNPGVDEQFF
>TRBJ1-1|TRBD1|TRBV6-5
CASSNGQGGTEAFF
>TRBJ1-2|TRBD1|TRBV7-9
CASSFASGTAYGYTF
>TRBJ1-5|.|TRBV28
CASSWTDSNQPQHF
>TRBJ1-5|.|TRBV7-2
CASSLAQRVGDDQPQHF
>TRBJ1-2|TRBD1|TRBV25-1
CASSERQGDYGYTF
>TRBJ2-7|.|TRBV7-8
CASSFPQGVSYEQYF
>TRBJ1-1|.|TRBV7-9
CASRSTRTTEAFF
>TRBJ1-2|.|TRBV18
CASSPPEQGDGYTF
>TRBJ2-7|.|TRBV5-1
CASSLVEGSYEQYF
>TRBJ2-3|TRBD2|TRBV2
CASSGGLAGATDTQYF
>TRBJ2-7|.|TRBV11-1
CASSFPDPPYEQYF
>TRBJ2-7|TRBD1|TRBV30
CAWSVGGQGALGEQYF
>TRBJ2-4|TRBD1|TRBV2
CASRDRLLAKNIQYF
>TRBJ1-2|TRBD1|TRBV28
CASRTGVTRYGYTF
>TRBJ1-5|.|TRBV6-1
CASSDRDRGNQPQHF
>TRBJ1-2|.|TRBV29-1
CSVDRGDYGYTF
>TRBJ2-1|TRBD1|TRBV2
CASRGPGGAYNEQFF
>TRBJ2-2|TRBD2|TRBV13
CASSREGRGTGELFF
>TRBJ2-7|.|TRBV27
CATMTSLTSYEQYF
>TRBJ2-7|.|TRBV30
CAWRIQGNEQYF
>TRBJ2-5|TRBD1|TRBV30
CAWSADRKTQYF
>TRBJ2-5|TRBD1|TRBV29-1
CSVEGVTGREQYF
>TRBJ2-3|.|TRBV7-2
CASSPGPSTDTQYF
>TRBJ2-6|.|TRBV18
CASSEQGANVLTF
>TRBJ1-4|.|TRBV28
CASIPATNEKLFF
>TRBJ2-5|TRBD1|TRBV5-1
CASGQGRETQYF
>TRBJ2-1|.|TRBV6-5
CASSYSSTGLYNEQFF
>TRBJ1-2|.|TRBV4-3
CASSQDNRSGYTF
>TRBJ2-1|.|TRBV28
CASIVKGRNEQFF
>TRBJ2-3|.|TRBV18
CASSPNPGRDTQYF
>TRBJ2-7|TRBD1|TRBV19
CASSARDRTYEQYF
>TRBJ2-7|.|TRBV30
CAWRKGLPGEQYF
>TRBJ2-7|.|TRBV4-2
CASRESSSYEQYF
>TRBJ2-5|.|TRBV30
CAWRWTVQETQYF
>TRBJ2-7|.|TRBV7-9
CASSPRGSAYEQYF
>TRBJ2-7|.|TRBV18
CASSPGGFYEQYF
>TRBJ2-4|.|TRBV2
CASRERLIAKNIQYF
>TRBJ1-6|.|TRBV7-8
CASSLESPPSPLHF
>TRBJ2-1|.|TRBV30
CAWSVGRSSYNEQFF
>TRBJ2-7|.|TRBV4-2
CASSPSRASVRTYEQYF
>TRBJ2-5|.|TRBV5-4
CASSLVPGRETQYF
>TRBJ1-1|TRBD1|TRBV6-5
CASNDRGNTEAFF
>TRBJ2-6|.|TRBV28
CASSGSSSGANVLTF
>TRBJ2-3|TRBD2|TRBV5-4
CASSLRRGGPRTDTQYF
>TRBJ1-2|TRBD1|TRBV6-5
CASSYSQGASYTF
>TRBJ1-2|.|TRBV6-5
CASSYGYGGYTF